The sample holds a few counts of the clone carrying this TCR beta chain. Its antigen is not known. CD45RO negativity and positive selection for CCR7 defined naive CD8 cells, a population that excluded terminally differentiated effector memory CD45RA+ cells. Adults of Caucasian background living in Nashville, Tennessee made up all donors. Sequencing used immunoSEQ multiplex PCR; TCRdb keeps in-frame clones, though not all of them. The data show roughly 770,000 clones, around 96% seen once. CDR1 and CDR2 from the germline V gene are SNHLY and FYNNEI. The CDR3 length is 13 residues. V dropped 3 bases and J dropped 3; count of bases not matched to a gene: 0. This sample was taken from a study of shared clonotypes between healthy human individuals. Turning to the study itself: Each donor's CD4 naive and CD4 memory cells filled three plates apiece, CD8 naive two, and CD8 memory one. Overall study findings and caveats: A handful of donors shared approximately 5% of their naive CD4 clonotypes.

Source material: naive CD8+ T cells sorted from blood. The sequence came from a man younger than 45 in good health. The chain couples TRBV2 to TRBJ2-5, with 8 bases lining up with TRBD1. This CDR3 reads CASSEDREETQYF. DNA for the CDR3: TGTGCCAGCAGTGAGGACAGGGAAGAGACCCAGTACTTC.